The 23 T cell receptor beta chains given below trace back to one sample, sequenced in a study of blood T cell repertoires in COVID-19. TCRdb keeps only in-frame clones here, not all; method: immunoSEQ multiplex PCR. Among some 130,000 clones listed, about 88% were seen once. The sequenced sample was PBMCs or T cells enriched from blood (not recorded which). These receptors originate from a man aged 35 to 55 with acute COVID-19.

V is TRBV11-2 and J is TRBJ2-1; unclear D gene. V lost 3 bases to trimming and J lost 12 bases, with 12 bases between them. The germline V gene encodes CDR1 SGHAT and CDR2 FQNNGV. The length of the CDR3 is 12 residues. This chain's CDR3 is CASSFEVLRQFF. The CDR3 coding sequence is TGTGCCAGCAGCTTTGAGGTTCTAAGGCAGTTCTTC. Drawing the rest from reference TRBV11-2 and TRBJ2-1, the complete variable domain is EAGVAQSPRYKIIEKRQSVAFWCNPISGHATLYWYQQILGQGPKLLIQFQNNGVVDDSQLPKDRFSAERLKGVDSTLKIQPAKLEDSAVYLCASSFEVLRQFFGPGTRLTVL.

V and J are TRBV6-5 and TRBJ1-1, with D hard to call. V lost 2 bases to trimming and J lost 1 base, with 11 bases between them. CDR1 MNHEY and CDR2 SVGAGI come from the germline V gene. This CDR3 spans 15 amino acids. In DNA, the CDR3 is TGTGCCAGCAGTTACGGAGGAAGGCGGAACACTGAAGCTTTCTTT. It specifies CASSYGGRRNTEAFF.

This clone was seen once. The V call is TRBV6-4, the J call TRBJ2-1, with D maybe TRBD1 (5 bases). The CDR3 runs 15 residues. With 4 bases removed from V and 2 bases from J, the gap between germline ends came to 12 bases. Germline lookup yields CDR1 MRHNA and CDR2 SNTAGT. CDR3 in DNA: TGTGCCAGCAGTGTCGCCGCAGGGCCCTACAATGAGCAGTTCTTC. Translating it yields CASSVAAGPYNEQFF.

This clone was picked up one time. The gene calls are TRBV5-1 and TRBJ2-3; the D gene is possibly TRBD1 (6 bases). The CDR3 is 15 amino acids. The V end was cut by 9 bases, the J end by 1 base, with 18 bases between. Germline V CDR1 and CDR2: SGHRS, YFSETQ. CDR3 nucleotides: TGCGCCACCACTCCAGGGGCTGGGGGCACAGATACGCAGTATTTT. Amino acids: CATTPGAGGTDTQYF.

V gene TRBV2 combines with J gene TRBJ2-6; TRBD1 might be the D (5 bases). The V end was cut by 7 bases, the J end by 0 bases, with 7 bases between. Germline-derived CDR1 and CDR2 are SNHLY and FYNNEI. CDR3 length equals 14 residues. The CDR3 DNA is TGTGCCAGCAAGGGGTCCTCTGGGGCCAACGTCCTGACTTTC. Protein sequence: CASKGSSGANVLTF.

The J gene is TRBJ2-3, the V gene TRBV15; D is unresolved. Germline values: CDR1 LNHNV, CDR2 YYDKDF (reference sequence). The CDR3 spans 13 residues. V was pared by 2 bases and J by 4 bases, with 7 bases between. CDR3 sequence reads: CATSRSLADTQYF. The CDR3 DNA reads TGTGCCACCAGCAGAAGTCTAGCAGATACGCAGTATTTT.

The chain carries TRBV24-1 and TRBJ1-2; weak D call: TRBD1 (5 bases). The CDR3 has 12 residues. CDR1 is KGHDR, CDR2 SFDVKD, per germline. V was shortened by 4 bases and J by 5 bases, with 7 bases between the two germline ends. CDR3 sequence (DNA): TGTGCCACCAGTGACCCAGGGTATGGCTACACCTTC. It codes for CATSDPGYGYTF.

V gene TRBV27 combines with J gene TRBJ2-2; D possibly corresponds to TRBD2 (6 bases). Trimming pared 6 bases from V and 5 bases from J, leaving 7 bases between. The CDR3 loop spans 12 amino acids. CDR1 and CDR2 from the germline V gene are MNHEY and SMNVEV (reference sequence). CDR3 protein: CASRGGTGELFF. DNA for the CDR3: TGTGCCAGCAGGGGGGGAACCGGGGAGCTGTTTTTT.

The chain joins TRBV7-2 to TRBJ2-3; 12 bases are shared with TRBD2. Trimming removed 5 bases from V and 4 bases from J; junction bases left unmatched: 4. Germline V lookup: CDR1 SGHTA, CDR2 FQGNSA. This CDR3 is built from 15 residues. The CDR3 reads CASSRLAGGADTQYF. The CDR3, as DNA: TGTGCCAGCAGCAGGCTAGCGGGAGGGGCAGATACGCAGTATTTT.

The chain joins TRBV7-9 to TRBJ2-1; 11 bases fit TRBD1. Germline V lookup: CDR1 SEHNR, CDR2 FQNEAQ (reference sequence). V was pared by 2 bases and J by 8 bases, with 5 bases of the junction left unmatched. This CDR3 has 15 residues. CDR3 in amino acids: CASSLLGTGGDEQFF. The CDR3 DNA reads as TGTGCCAGCAGCTTATTAGGGACAGGGGGGGATGAGCAGTTCTTC.

The rearrangement uses TRBV5-5 and TRBJ1-1; weak D call: TRBD1 (5 bases). The germline gives CDR1 SGHKS, CDR2 YYEKEE (reference sequence). The CDR3 consists of 11 residues. V lost 2 bases, J lost 11 bases, and 10 bases lay in between. The CDR3 nucleotides are TGTGCCAGCAGCTTTGGGGGGTGGGCTTTCTTT. This gives the protein CASSFGGWAFF.

The chain recombines TRBV7-9 with TRBJ2-3, with TRBD2 matching 11 bases. The CDR3 is 14 residues long. Germline CDR1 is SEHNR and CDR2 is FQNEAQ (reference sequence). The junction had 3 bases not matched to a gene; V was cut back by 5 bases and J by 5 bases. The CDR3 is CASSPGLAVDTQYF. The DNA for the CDR3 is TGTGCCAGCAGCCCGGGACTAGCGGTAGATACGCAGTATTTT.

V and J are TRBV30 and TRBJ2-7; TRBD1 matches 7 bases. The germline gives CDR1 GTSNPN, CDR2 SVGIG (reference sequence). CDR3 length: 13 residues. This chain's CDR3 is CASLDRANYEQYF. For the CDR3, the DNA is TGTGCGAGCCTCGACAGGGCTAATTACGAGCAGTACTTC. Supplemented by reference TRBV30 and TRBJ2-7, the full variable domain reads SQTIHQWPATLVQPVGSPLSLECTVEGTSNPNLYWYRQAAGRGLQLLFYSVGIGQISSEVPQNLSASRPQDRQFILSSKKLLLSDSGFYLCASLDRANYEQYFGPGTRLTVT.

The V and J genes are TRBV19 and TRBJ2-6; 7 positions match TRBD2. The CDR3 sequence is 17 residues long. Germline V CDR1 and CDR2: LNHDA, SQIVND (reference sequence). The J segment lost 0 bases and the V segment lost 3 bases, leaving 5 bases of the junction unmatched. The CDR3 sequence is CASSITSASSGANVLTF. DNA for the CDR3: TGTGCCAGTAGTATTACTAGCGCCAGCTCTGGGGCCAACGTCCTGACTTTC.

On this clone itself: In the same sample, other DNA sequences code for this CDR3. The rearrangement uses TRBV5-1 and TRBJ2-7; TRBD1 might be the D (5 bases). The CDR3 totals 12 residues. Germline CDR1 is SGHRS and CDR2 is YFSETQ. V was trimmed by 4 bases and J by 1 base, leaving 6 bases between them. This CDR3 reads CASSPGSYEQYF. CDR3 DNA: TGCGCCAGCAGCCCAGGGTCCTACGAGCAGTACTTC.

The chain couples TRBV12-3 or TRBV12-4 to TRBJ2-7; a possible D gene is TRBD2 (6 bases). V lost 5 bases to trimming and J lost 7 bases, with 15 bases between them. CDR3 length equals 13 residues. CDR3: CASSPGVLGEQYF. CDR3 DNA: TGTGCCAGCAGTCCGGGGGTGCTTGGGGAGCAGTACTTC.

This chain uses TRBV7-9 with TRBJ1-5; TRBD1 agrees at 7 bases. V shed 7 bases and J 7 bases; nucleotides not matched to a gene: 7. The germline CDR1 and CDR2 sequences are SEHNR and FQNEAQ (reference sequence). The CDR3 consists of 13 residues. The CDR3 loop reads CASNRDSGQPQHF. The CDR3 region has the DNA TGTGCCAGCAATCGGGACAGCGGGCAGCCCCAGCATTTT.

The rearrangement joins TRBV10-3 to TRBJ1-2; a weak D match, TRBD1 (6 bases). V dropped 3 bases and J dropped 10 bases, with 9 bases sitting between them. The CDR3 covers 11 residues. Germline V gene lookup returns CDR1 ENHRY and CDR2 SYGVKD. The CDR3 sequence: CAISEGQFYTF. CDR3 sequence (DNA): TGTGCCATCAGTGAAGGACAGTTCTACACCTTC.

The chain joins TRBV5-6 to TRBJ2-4; possibly TRBD1 for D (5 bases). V was pared by 1 base and J by 1 base, with 6 bases between. Germline assignment: CDR1 SGHDT and CDR2 YYEEEE. The CDR3 totals 14 residues. This CDR3 reads CASSLWGAKNIQYF. CDR3 bases: TGTGCCAGCAGCTTGTGGGGCGCCAAAAACATTCAGTACTTC.

This chain links TRBV3-1 (or the pseudogene TRBV3-2) with TRBJ1-2, with 7 nucleotides matching TRBD1. The length of the CDR3 is 15 residues. With V trimmed by 1 base and J by 6 bases, 8 bases remained unmatched. Germline CDR1 and CDR2: LGHDT and YNNKEL (reference sequence). The CDR3 reads CASSQGIQGWNGYTF. Written as DNA, the CDR3 is TGTGCCAGCAGCCAAGGGATACAGGGGTGGAATGGCTACACCTTC.

This chain links TRBV28 with TRBJ2-7, with a possible D match to TRBD2 (7 bases). CDR3 length: 13 amino acids. The ends were cut back, 7 bases at V and 7 bases at J, with 17 bases in the middle. CDR1 MDHEN and CDR2 SYDVKM come from the germline V gene. In nucleotides, the CDR3 is TGTGCCAGCATCCGGGCGGGGGCGGGGGAGCAGTACTTC. This codes for CASIRAGAGEQYF.

Only a few counts were recorded for this clone. The CDR3 reads CASSSGTSGSSQETQYF. The DNA for the CDR3 is TGTGCCAGCAGCTCCGGGACTAGCGGCTCTTCTCAAGAGACCCAGTACTTC. V usage is TRBV7-2 and J usage is TRBJ2-5; 11 bases align to TRBD2. Trimming at V came to 4 bases and at J to 2 bases, leaving 9 bases not matched to a gene. Germline V gives CDR1 SGHTA, CDR2 FQGNSA. The CDR3 sequence is 17 residues long.

The genes are TRBV12-2 and TRBJ1-4; the table assigns TRBD1, which was not confirmed against the DNA. TRBV12-2 is designated a pseudogene. This CDR3 has 14 amino acids. Here the CDR3 DNA reads TGTGCAAGTCACCTGACAGGTGATCCTGAAAAACTGTTTTTT. Protein: CASHLTGDPEKLFF.